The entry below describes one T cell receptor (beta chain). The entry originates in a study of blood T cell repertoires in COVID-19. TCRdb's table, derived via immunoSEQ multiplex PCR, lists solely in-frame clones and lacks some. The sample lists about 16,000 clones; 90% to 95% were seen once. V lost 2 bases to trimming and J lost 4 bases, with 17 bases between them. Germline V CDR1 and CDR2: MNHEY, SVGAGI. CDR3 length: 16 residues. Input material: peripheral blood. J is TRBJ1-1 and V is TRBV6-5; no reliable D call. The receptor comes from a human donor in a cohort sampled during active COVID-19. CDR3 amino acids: CASSYDYGVEGTEAFF. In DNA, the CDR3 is TGTGCCAGCAGTTACGATTATGGGGTTGAGGGCACTGAAGCTTTCTTT.